The 7 T cell receptor beta chains given below trace back to one sample, sequenced in a study of response to subunit inactivated influenza vaccine. Each CDR3 protein gets one entry after TCRdb re-called the RT-PCR reads with MiXCR. The sample records about 800,000 distinct CDR3 sequences, less than 25% being singletons. The sample in question was PBMCs from blood, obtained 4 to 6 days after vaccination. The receptors originated from a man in his fifties who received an inactivated influenza vaccine.

The rearrangement links TRBV12-3 or TRBV12-4 to TRBJ2-4; the D is unclear. Trimming left V 3 bases short and J 4 bases short, with 7 bases between. The CDR3 loop spans 13 amino acids. CDR3 nucleotides: TGTGCCAGCAGTTTCGTCGGAAAAAACATTCAGTACTTC. This codes for CASSFVGKNIQYF.

The gene calls are TRBV6-2 or TRBV6-3 and TRBJ2-7; TRBD1 is a possible D gene (6 bases). With 8 bases removed from V and 1 base from J, the gap between germline ends came to 18 bases. The CDR3 loop spans 15 amino acids. The V gene's germline CDR1 is MNHEY and CDR2 SVGEGT. The CDR3 coding sequence is TGTGCCAGCGGGCCTCTGGGGACAACATCCTACGAGCAGTACTTC. Translated, it gives CASGPLGTTSYEQYF.

Comments on this clonotype: Mismatch with germline at one junction end may stem from a read error. The genes are TRBV3-1 and TRBJ2-7; tentatively, D is TRBD2 (5 bases). Germline loops: CDR1 LGHDT, CDR2 YNNKEL (reference sequence). This CDR3 is built from 14 residues. The CDR3 protein is CASRQAGNYNEQYF. The DNA of the CDR3 is TGTGCCAGCAGGCAAGCCGGGAATTACAACGAGCAGTACTTC.

This clonotype was seen only a few times. V gene TRBV15 combines with J gene TRBJ2-1; D is unresolved. The CDR3 has 15 residues. Germline loops: CDR1 LNHNV, CDR2 YYDKDF (reference sequence). V lost 0 bases, J lost 7 bases, and 13 bases lay in between. This CDR3 is CATSRDRTAWNEQFF. CDR3 nucleotide sequence: TGTGCCACCAGCAGAGACAGGACGGCCTGGAATGAGCAGTTCTTC.

The chain is built from TRBV5-1 and TRBJ2-2, with 10 bases aligning to TRBD1. Looked up from germline, CDR1 is SGHRS and CDR2 is YFSETQ. The junction had 6 bases not matched to a gene; V was cut back by 6 bases and J by 7 bases. This CDR3 has 14 amino acids. CDR3 amino acids: CASTRDRGNGELFF. CDR3 coding DNA: TGCGCCAGCACCCGGGACAGGGGAAACGGGGAGCTGTTTTTT. Full variable domain (remainder filled in from reference TRBV5-1 and TRBJ2-2): KAGVTQTPRYLIKTRGQQVTLSCSPISGHRSVSWYQQTPGQGLQFLFEYFSETQRNKGNFPGRFSGRQFSNSRSEMNVSTLELGDSALYLCASTRDRGNGELFFGEGSRLTVL.

This clonotype has a handful of counts. The J gene is TRBJ2-5, the V gene TRBV10-3, with D maybe TRBD2 (5 bases). Trimming left V 0 bases short and J 5 bases short, with 7 bases between. The CDR3 runs 13 residues. Germline V gene data show CDR1 as ENHRY and CDR2 as SYGVKD. The CDR3 nucleotides are TGTGCCATCAGTGAGTCCTGGAGGGAGACCCAGTACTTC. It translates to CAISESWRETQYF.

This clonotype occurred a few times. The chain couples TRBV12-3 or TRBV12-4 to TRBJ2-5; D might be TRBD1 or TRBD2, each matching 5 bases. V dropped 8 bases and J dropped 3 bases, with 16 bases sitting between them. The CDR3 totals 14 residues. CDR3 DNA sequence: TGTGCCAGCGGGGCGGGTCATTTAAAAGAGACCCAGTACTTC. This encodes CASGAGHLKETQYF.